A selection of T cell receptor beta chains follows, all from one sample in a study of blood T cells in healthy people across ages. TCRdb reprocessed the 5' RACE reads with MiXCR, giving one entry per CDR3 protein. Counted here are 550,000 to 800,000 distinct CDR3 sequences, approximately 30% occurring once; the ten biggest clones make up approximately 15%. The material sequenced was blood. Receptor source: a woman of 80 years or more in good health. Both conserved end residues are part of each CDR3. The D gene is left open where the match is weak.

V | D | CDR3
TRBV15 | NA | CATSRQTGRGEKLFF
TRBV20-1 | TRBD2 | CSASPLAGVTDTQYF
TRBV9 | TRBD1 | CASSPQGVHEHFF
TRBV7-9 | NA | CASSLGLLALDSYNEQFF
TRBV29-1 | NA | CSVEVFQANYGYTF
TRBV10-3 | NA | CAISVTGGTEAFF
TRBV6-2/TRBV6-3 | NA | CASSPTSLGEQFF
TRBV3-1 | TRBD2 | CASSQDWASGGDEQYF
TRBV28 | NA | CASRADVGNEKLFF
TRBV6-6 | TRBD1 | CASSLTGSSNQPQHF
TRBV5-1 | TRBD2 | CASSSGLAGFTDTQYF
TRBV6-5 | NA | CASSYSTYGYEQYF
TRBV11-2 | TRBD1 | CASSYMTGGLGYTF
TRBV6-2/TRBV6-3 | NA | CASVGRSSVSGNTIYF
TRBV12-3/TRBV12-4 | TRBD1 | CASSPSGTGVNEAFF
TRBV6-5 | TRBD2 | CASRPDGGEGEQFF
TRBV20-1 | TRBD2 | CSASRGGSTDTQYF
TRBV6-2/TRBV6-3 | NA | CASRDSGYTF
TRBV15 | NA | CATSRDVRNSPLHF
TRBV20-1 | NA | CSASQGTNEKLFF
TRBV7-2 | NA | CASSSLGRGRRETQYF
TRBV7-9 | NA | CASSLGRGLGYTEAFF
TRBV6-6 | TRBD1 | CASSYSGAGGQDEQYF
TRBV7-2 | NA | CASSLLTMVTYEQYF
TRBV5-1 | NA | CASSLSQTNETQYF
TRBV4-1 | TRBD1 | CASSQDWTGSYEQYF
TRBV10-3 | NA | CTISESPGGAEAFF
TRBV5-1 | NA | CASSGRALVVDVSINNSPLHF
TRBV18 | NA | CASSRSQGWPQHF
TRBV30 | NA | CAWRGCDEAFF
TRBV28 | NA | CASSIILRRRERELFF
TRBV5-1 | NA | CASSFGFEQFF
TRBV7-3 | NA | CASSLTLADTQYF
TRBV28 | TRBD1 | CASNRQGSGEQYF
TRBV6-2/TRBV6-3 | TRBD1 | CASSYVTGTGSEETQYF
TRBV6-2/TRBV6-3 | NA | CASGYGQSTEAFF
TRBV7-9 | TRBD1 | CASSRRGSEQNEQFF
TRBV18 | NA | CASSPQTDYEQYF
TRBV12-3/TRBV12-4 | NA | CASSRRQSNQPQHF
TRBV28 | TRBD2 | CASSLTLAGGTDTQYF
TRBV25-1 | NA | CASSRADDTDTQYF
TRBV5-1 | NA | CASSTERRETQYF
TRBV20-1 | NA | CSALSSPSNNEQFF
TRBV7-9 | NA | CASSLSGAVFHTNEKLFF
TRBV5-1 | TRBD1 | CASSQGGATSSTGELFF
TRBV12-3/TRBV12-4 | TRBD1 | CASSSLTGGAAVSNQPQHF
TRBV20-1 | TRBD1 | CSARDQPGTGVAGINEQYF
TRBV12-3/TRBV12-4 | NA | CASSIADAQYF
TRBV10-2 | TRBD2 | CASSGRGGARGTQYF
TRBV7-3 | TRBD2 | CASRGGGGTPTDTQYF
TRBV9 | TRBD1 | CASSGGQGKETQYF
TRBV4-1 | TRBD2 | CASSQQPHSGRTTDTQYF
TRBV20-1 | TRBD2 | CSARLAGVLETQYF